A selection of T cell receptor beta chains follows, all from one sample in a study of T-cell memory formation after mild COVID-19. TCRdb fed the 5' RACE reads into MiXCR, producing one record per CDR3 protein. The profile covers more than 400,000 distinct CDR3 sequences, with 18% appearing a single time and approximately 13% taken by the ten largest. The source material was PBMCs or a T cell subset sorted from them (not recorded which). The receptors stem from an adult woman who had mild COVID-19 (a few samples of this study predate the infection). Cell type and time point are not known. Both conserved end residues are part of each CDR3. A D gene is named only where the DNA matches it firmly.

j_call | d_call | v_call | cdr3_aa
TRBJ2-1 | TRBD2 | TRBV6-5 | CASSYTLADNEQFF
TRBJ1-1 | . | TRBV2 | CASSGGTMNTEAFF
TRBJ2-7 | . | TRBV7-6 | CASSATVAYEQYF
TRBJ1-2 | TRBD1 | TRBV20-1 | CSARKTGAAINYGYTF
TRBJ2-1 | TRBD1 | TRBV6-5 | CASRPPGQGKDEQFF
TRBJ2-3 | . | TRBV12-3/TRBV12-4 | CASSFRPGGPDTQYF
TRBJ1-4 | TRBD1 | TRBV28 | CASSWDRGEKLFF
TRBJ2-3 | . | TRBV7-2 | CASSLGGTLTTDTQYF
TRBJ2-3 | . | TRBV7-9 | CASSLDREVGTDTQYF
TRBJ2-5 | . | TRBV6-1 | CASSRGGVEETQYF
TRBJ1-1 | . | TRBV12-3/TRBV12-4 | CASSLEPAMNTEAFF
TRBJ2-2 | . | TRBV5-1 | CASSFSTSWQENTGELFF
TRBJ2-3 | TRBD2 | TRBV11-2 | CASSSTGTSGSSPDTQYF
TRBJ2-3 | . | TRBV12-3/TRBV12-4 | CASSLTRATDTQYF
TRBJ1-4 | . | TRBV5-5 | CASSLAGAKGEKLFF
TRBJ1-2 | . | TRBV29-1 | CSVRPGGRPGYGYTF
TRBJ2-5 | . | TRBV7-2 | CASSLGVLRGGQETQYF
TRBJ1-6 | . | TRBV11-2 | CASSFSGDNSPLHF
TRBJ1-2 | . | TRBV6-1 | CASSRDIGEGYTF
TRBJ1-5 | TRBD1 | TRBV29-1 | CSVSTGAAQPQHF
TRBJ2-7 | TRBD2 | TRBV5-8 | CASSHGGGSYEQYF
TRBJ2-1 | TRBD2 | TRBV5-1 | CASSFAGTSSPGEQFF
TRBJ2-1 | . | TRBV7-2 | CASTYGGGGYNEQFF
TRBJ2-1 | . | TRBV30 | CALQPLGGHNNEQFF
TRBJ1-4 | TRBD1 | TRBV4-2 | CASSQNAGQYNEKLFF
TRBJ1-1 | . | TRBV24-1 | CATSDWSQDTEAFF
TRBJ1-5 | . | TRBV3-1 | CASSQEGEDQPQHF
TRBJ2-5 | . | TRBV29-1 | CSVDWGYQETQYF
TRBJ2-7 | TRBD2 | TRBV10-3 | CAISEGVRLASEQYF
TRBJ2-5 | . | TRBV29-1 | CSVEGRQRLETQYF
TRBJ2-4 | . | TRBV28 | CASSLPLAVAKNIQYF
TRBJ2-7 | . | TRBV11-1 | CASSLAEHYEQYF
TRBJ2-7 | . | TRBV7-3 | CASSLEAGPYEQYF
TRBJ1-1 | . | TRBV19 | CASSIAFGTVPGAFF
TRBJ1-1 | . | TRBV29-1 | CSVERGVGTEAFF
TRBJ2-7 | . | TRBV28 | CASSLLLADPTYEQYF
TRBJ2-3 | . | TRBV7-3 | CASSFTRRGTQYF
TRBJ1-2 | . | TRBV5-5 | CASSFSPDPNYGYTF
TRBJ2-1 | TRBD2 | TRBV19 | CASSMITSGRGENEQFF
TRBJ1-1 | . | TRBV29-1 | CSVLLPNEAFF
TRBJ1-2 | . | TRBV4-3 | CASSQDQGPYGYTF
TRBJ1-2 | . | TRBV29-1 | CSVEDRAVSDGYTF
TRBJ2-1 | . | TRBV29-1 | CSVEGVVGNEQFF
TRBJ2-2 | TRBD1 | TRBV3-1 | CASGRTGGNGELFF
TRBJ2-7 | . | TRBV14 | CASSPRVGVVREQYF
TRBJ2-5 | TRBD2 | TRBV5-4 | CASSSAGGPETQYF
TRBJ2-7 | TRBD1 | TRBV18 | CASSPGTGPYEQYF
TRBJ1-1 | . | TRBV27 | CASSLIGGWMNTEAFF
TRBJ2-5 | . | TRBV15 | CATSRVGETQYF
TRBJ2-5 | . | TRBV25-1 | CASLATGNRETQYF